This T cell receptor (beta chain) was obtained from a study of CD8 T cells in ankylosing spondylitis. General observations from the study: Characteristic of ankylosing spondylitis blood, it appeared, was a TCR beta motif comprising several highly homologous variants. There were earlier reports of some motif variants in reactive arthritis synovial fluid and blood. From matched ankylosing spondylitis synovial fluid, disease-linked clones were reportedly recovered at significantly enriched levels.

Quantitative molecular-barcoded 5'-RACE generated the TCR beta libraries. Each CDR3 protein gets one entry after TCRdb re-called the 5' RACE reads with MiXCR. The table shows 100,000 to 150,000 distinct CDR3 sequences, with around 10% occurring only once. Ten or more counts support this clonotype. Its antigen is unidentified. CDR1 SEHNR and CDR2 FQNEAQ come from the germline V gene (reference sequence). The junction had 3 bases not matched to a gene; V was cut back by 4 bases and J by 0 bases. The CDR3 covers 15 residues. The chain recombines TRBV7-9 with TRBJ2-1; TRBD1 matches 7 bases. This sequence was found in a female donor with ankylosing spondylitis or in good health (not recorded which). Sequencing was performed on blood, either unsorted or a sorted T cell fraction (not recorded which). The CDR3 sequence is CASSYRGSSYNEQFF. As DNA, the CDR3 is TGTGCCAGCAGCTACAGGGGTAGCTCCTACAATGAGCAGTTCTTC. Full variable domain (remainder filled in from reference TRBV7-9 and TRBJ2-1): DTGVSQNPRHKITKRGQNVTFRCDPISEHNRLYWYRQTLGQGPEFLTYFQNEAQLEKSRLLSDRFSAERPKGSFSTLEIQRTEQGDSAMYLCASSYRGSSYNEQFFGPGTRLTVL.